This is a list of T cell receptor beta chains from one sample in a study of blood T cell repertoires in COVID-19. The table came from immunoSEQ multiplex PCR; TCRdb's copy has only in-frame clones and leaves some out. The sample lists around 270,000 clones; 84% were seen once. The sequenced sample was peripheral blood. The receptors derive from a person in their 70s with COVID-19, enrolled during active disease. CDR3s include the opening cysteine and the closing phenylalanine or tryptophan. D genes are given only for firm matches. Clone size is stated in some rows and not others, as once, few, many or a class when expanded.

CDR3 DNA	CDR3 protein	D gene	clone size	CDR3 length	V gene	J gene
TGTGCCAGCAGCTTAGTATCAGGGAACACCGGGGAGCTGTTTTTT	CASSLVSGNTGELFF	NA	NA	15	TRBV7-3	TRBJ2-2
TGTGCCAGCAGCAACCCGCCGGGTCAGCCCCAGCATTTT	CASSNPPGQPQHF	NA	NA	13	TRBV12-3/TRBV12-4	TRBJ1-5
TGTGCCAGCAGCGTTGGGACAGGGCAAGAGCAGTACTTC	CASSVGTGQEQYF	TRBD1	NA	13	TRBV9	TRBJ2-7
TGTGCCAGCAGCGTATCGCCAGAAGGGGGCACTGAAGCTTTCTTT	CASSVSPEGGTEAFF	NA	NA	15	TRBV9	TRBJ1-1
TGTGCCAGCAGCCTCGGGACAGAGAAAAGCTCCTACGAGCAGTACTTC	CASSLGTEKSSYEQYF	TRBD1	NA	16	TRBV5-8	TRBJ2-7
TGTGCCAGCAGGGACGGGAACCACTATGGCTACACCTTC	CASRDGNHYGYTF	NA	NA	13	TRBV28	TRBJ1-2
TGTGCCAGCAGCTTGGACAGGGGTGCGGGTTCGGTTTCACCCCTCCACTTT	CASSLDRGAGSVSPLHF	TRBD1	NA	17	TRBV5-8	TRBJ1-6
TGTGCCAGCAGTGATTGGACAGGCACCACAGATACGCAGTATTTT	CASSDWTGTTDTQYF	TRBD1	NA	15	TRBV6-4	TRBJ2-3
TGTGCGACCAGGGGGCCTGGTGAAAAACTGTTTTTT	CATRGPGEKLFF	TRBD1	NA	12	TRBV3-1/TRBV3-2	TRBJ1-4
TGTGCAAGTCGTAACAGGGATCAAAAACTGTTTTTT	CASRNRDQKLFF	NA	NA	12	TRBV12-2	TRBJ1-4
TGTGCCAGCAGTTATGGGGGACTAGGGTCTTACGAGCAGTACTTC	CASSYGGLGSYEQYF	TRBD2	NA	15	TRBV6-2/TRBV6-3	TRBJ2-7
TGTGCCAGCGGACAGATCTCCTACGAGCAGTACTTC	CASGQISYEQYF	NA	NA	12	TRBV7-9	TRBJ2-7
TGTGCCAGCAAGGAGGTTAATGTAGGAAAACTGTTTTTT	CASKEVNVGKLFF	NA	NA	13	TRBV6-5	TRBJ1-4
TGTGCCAGCAGTTTACCCAGGGGGACGGACCACTTT	CASSLPRGTDHF	TRBD1	once	12	TRBV28	TRBJ1-6
TGTGCCAGCAGGGTAGCCTTCACAGATACGCAGTATTTT	CASRVAFTDTQYF	NA	few	13	TRBV5-4	TRBJ2-3
TGCGCCAGCAGCTTACTAGCGGAGCTACCCACAGATACGCAGTATTTT	CASSLLAELPTDTQYF	TRBD2	NA	16	TRBV5-1	TRBJ2-3